These 27 T cell receptor beta chains were all obtained from the same sample, sequenced in a study of T-cell memory formation after mild COVID-19. TCRdb used MiXCR to reprocess the 5' RACE reads, holding one entry per CDR3 protein. The table includes hundreds of thousands of distinct CDR3 sequences, less than 20% detected once. Input material: PBMCs or a T cell subset sorted from them (not recorded which). The receptors originated from a man between 18 and 35 years old who had mild COVID-19 (a few samples of this study predate the infection). Cell type and time point are not known.

The genes are TRBV18 and TRBJ1-4; D call uncertain. Per germline, CDR1 KGHSH and CDR2 LQKENI. With 3 bases removed from V and 7 bases from J, the gap between germline ends came to 15 bases. There are 15 residues in the CDR3. The CDR3 sequence: CASSPEKGFGEKLFF. CDR3 bases: TGTGCCAGCTCACCCGAGAAGGGTTTTGGTGAAAAACTGTTTTTT.

The chain uses TRBV9 and TRBJ2-1; 9 bases align to TRBD1. V trimming: 5 bases; J trimming: 8 bases; junction bases outside the gene matches: 8. Germline lookup yields CDR1 SGDLS and CDR2 YYNGEE. This CDR3 has 14 amino acids. CDR3 nucleotide sequence: TGTGCCAGCAGATTTAACAGGGGGCTCGATGAGCAGTTCTTC. Its translation is CASRFNRGLDEQFF.

V and J are TRBV6-2 or TRBV6-3 and TRBJ2-1; the D gene is possibly TRBD2 (5 bases). This CDR3 is built from 13 residues. Per germline, CDR1 MNHEY and CDR2 SVGEGT. The V and J ends lost 5 bases and 6 bases respectively, with 11 bases between them. Here the CDR3 reads CASSGREPNEQFF. CDR3 nucleotide sequence: TGTGCCAGCAGTGGGAGAGAGCCCAATGAGCAGTTCTTC.

The chain joins TRBV5-1 to TRBJ1-1; D ambiguous. Per germline, CDR1 SGHRS and CDR2 YFSETQ. The CDR3 length is 13 residues. V dropped 4 bases and J dropped 5 bases, with 12 bases sitting between them. In nucleotides, the CDR3 is TGCGCCAGCAGCCCGGGCGTTGGGACTGAAGCTTTCTTT. Its translation is CASSPGVGTEAFF.

This clonotype is a singleton in its sample. V gene TRBV20-1 combines with J gene TRBJ1-1; D remains unclear. The CDR3 has 11 residues. The germline V and J ends were trimmed by 3 bases and 4 bases, with 6 bases remaining between them. The germline gives CDR1 DFQATT, CDR2 SNEGSKA (reference sequence). The CDR3 sequence: CSASRSTEAFF. CDR3 DNA sequence: TGCAGTGCTAGTAGGTCCACTGAAGCTTTCTTT.

This clonotype was counted only a few times. V is TRBV7-2 and J is TRBJ2-3; no clear D. Looked up from germline, CDR1 is SGHTA and CDR2 is FQGNSA. Trimming removed 1 base at V and 2 bases at J, with 13 bases between. CDR3 length: 16 amino acids. CDR3 sequence reads: CASSLDSYRATDTQYF. CDR3 DNA sequence: TGTGCCAGCAGCTTAGACTCTTATCGAGCCACAGATACGCAGTATTTT.

This clonotype was found many times. The gene calls are TRBV12-3 or TRBV12-4 and TRBJ2-3, with D possibly matching TRBD2 (5 bases). The CDR3 sequence is 14 residues long. The germline V and J ends were trimmed by 5 bases and 0 bases, with 9 bases remaining between them. The CDR3: CASSPGVSTDTQYF. CDR3 sequence (DNA): TGTGCCAGCAGTCCCGGGGTTAGCACAGATACGCAGTATTTT.

This clonotype was seen only a few times. The chain links TRBV6-5 to TRBJ2-2, with a possible D match to TRBD1 (5 bases). The germline gives CDR1 MNHEY, CDR2 SVGAGI. The length of the CDR3 is 15 residues. The V gene lost 8 bases and the J gene lost 0 bases, with 13 bases spanning the gap. The CDR3 bases are TGTGCCAGCTCAAGGGGTTACGCGAACACCGGGGAGCTGTTTTTT. This codes for CASSRGYANTGELFF.

The chain has TRBV28 and TRBJ2-7; perhaps TRBD1 as D (6 bases). CDR1 MDHEN and CDR2 SYDVKM come from the germline V gene. The V gene lost 0 bases and the J gene lost 5 bases, with 14 bases spanning the gap. The CDR3 is 15 amino acids. The CDR3 sequence: CASSLWGAAVHEQYV. The CDR3 nucleotides are TGTGCCAGCAGTTTATGGGGGGCTGCTGTTCACGAGCAGTACGTC.

This clonotype was recorded at least ten times. This rearrangement joins TRBV7-3 to TRBJ2-5; maybe TRBD1 (6 bases). Germline loops: CDR1 SGHTA, CDR2 FQGTGA. The CDR3 spans 14 residues. Trimming removed 5 bases from V and 6 bases from J, with 16 bases in between. The CDR3 region is CASSAGYGGQTQYF. The CDR3, as DNA: TGTGCCAGCAGCGCAGGCTATGGGGGCCAGACCCAGTACTTC.

This rearrangement joins TRBV7-2 to TRBJ1-2, with a tentative D call TRBD1 (6 bases). Germline V gene sequence: CDR1 SGHTA, CDR2 FQGNSA. The CDR3 sequence is 14 residues long. Trimming took off 3 bases at V and 6 bases at J, with 14 bases between the two ends. The CDR3 loop is CASSLRYRDNGYTF. The CDR3 DNA reads TGTGCCAGCAGCTTGAGGTACAGGGACAATGGCTACACCTTC. Full variable domain (missing parts from reference TRBV7-2 and TRBJ1-2): GAGVSQSPSNKVTEKGKDVELRCDPISGHTALYWYRQSLGQGLEFLIYFQGNSAPDKSGLPSDRFSAERTGGSVSTLTIQRTQQEDSAVYLCASSLRYRDNGYTFGSGTRLTVV.

This clonotype was seen only a few times. CDR3 sequence reads: CASSQDSRGASYNEQFF. DNA of the CDR3: TGCGCCAGCAGCCAAGATTCGCGCGGGGCCTCCTACAATGAGCAGTTCTTC. This chain joins TRBV4-3 and TRBJ2-1, with D maybe TRBD2 (6 bases). There are 17 residues in the CDR3. Trimming removed 0 bases at V and 0 bases at J, with 12 bases between. Germline loops: CDR1 LGHNA, CDR2 YSLEER.

The chain is built from TRBV5-1 and TRBJ1-1; 9 nucleotides line up with TRBD1. Germline V gene data show CDR1 as SGHRS and CDR2 as YFSETQ. Trimming at V came to 4 bases and at J to 4 bases, leaving 5 bases not matched to a gene. There are 14 residues in the CDR3. The CDR3 is CASSGTGSITEAFF. In DNA form, the CDR3 reads TGCGCCAGCAGCGGGACAGGGAGTATCACTGAAGCTTTCTTT.

The genes are TRBV20-1 and TRBJ2-7, with TRBD1 as a possible D gene (5 bases). CDR3 size: 14 residues. Germline values: CDR1 DFQATT, CDR2 SNEGSKA (reference sequence). The ends were cut back, 1 base at V and 0 bases at J, with 10 bases in the middle. The CDR3 loop reads CSARGQTVSYEQYF. The DNA of the CDR3 is TGCAGTGCTAGAGGGCAGACAGTCTCCTACGAGCAGTACTTC.

As DNA, the CDR3 is TGTGCCAGCAGCCCACAGGGGACGAACTATGGCTACACCTTC. Translating gives CASSPQGTNYGYTF. The chain recombines TRBV3-1 with TRBJ1-2; 7 positions agree with TRBD1. Germline loops: CDR1 LGHDT, CDR2 YNNKEL (reference sequence). Trimming cost V 4 bases and J 2 bases; bases outside gene matches: 4. There are 14 residues in the CDR3.

V is TRBV7-8 and J is TRBJ2-1; 11 bases are shared with TRBD2. After removal of 1 base from V and 6 bases from J, the junction contained 2 bases not matched to a gene. CDR1 is SGHVS, CDR2 FQNEAQ, per germline. This CDR3 region has 15 residues. CDR3 sequence: CASSLVAGGRNEQFF. CDR3 DNA: TGTGCCAGCAGCTTAGTAGCGGGGGGGCGCAATGAGCAGTTCTTC.

This chain joins TRBV5-1 and TRBJ1-6; TRBD1 matches at 7 bases. The CDR3 contains 16 residues. V shed 4 bases and J 0 bases; nucleotides not matched to a gene: 4. Germline values: CDR1 SGHRS, CDR2 YFSETQ. This CDR3 is CASSQGQSSYNSPLHF. In DNA, the CDR3 is TGCGCCAGCAGCCAGGGACAGAGCTCCTATAATTCACCCCTCCACTTT.

The V and J genes are TRBV4-1 and TRBJ2-2; 7 positions match TRBD2. The CDR3 extends over 15 amino acids. CDR1 and CDR2 from the germline V gene are MGHRA and YSYEKL. The trim removed 4 bases at V and 5 bases at J, leaving 7 bases unmatched. For the CDR3, the DNA is TGCGCCAGCAGCCCCAAGGGAGGGTTTACCGGGGAGCTGTTTTTT. Translation: CASSPKGGFTGELFF.

This clonotype was recorded a few times. This chain connects TRBV7-9 to TRBJ2-7, with TRBD2 as a possible D gene (5 bases). The CDR3 extends over 14 amino acids. Deletions cut 0 bases from V and 4 bases from J, with 10 bases between. Germline-derived CDR1 and CDR2 are SEHNR and FQNEAQ (reference sequence). The CDR3 sequence: CASSLAAGVYEQYF. In DNA, the CDR3 is TGTGCCAGCAGCTTAGCAGCCGGGGTTTACGAGCAGTACTTC.

This chain uses TRBV6-6 with TRBJ1-2; D uncertain. V was shortened by 5 bases and J by 7 bases, with 5 bases between the two germline ends. Germline V gives CDR1 MNHNY, CDR2 SVGAGI (reference sequence). This CDR3 contains 10 residues. The DNA for the CDR3 is TGTGCCAGCAGTGCCCCTGGCTACACCTTC. Amino acid sequence: CASSAPGYTF.

This clonotype was detected a few times. This chain connects TRBV12-3 or TRBV12-4 to TRBJ1-1, with D perhaps matching TRBD1 (5 bases). The V end was cut by 6 bases, the J end by 5 bases, with 16 bases between. This CDR3 spans 14 amino acids. The CDR3 here is CASSRETGGTEAFF. The CDR3 nucleotides read TGTGCCAGCAGCCGTGAGACCGGGGGTACTGAAGCTTTCTTT.

This clonotype was recorded a few times. The V and J genes are TRBV12-3 or TRBV12-4 and TRBJ2-7, with TRBD1 matching over 11 bases. With V trimmed by 6 bases and J by 6 bases, 4 bases remained unmatched. The CDR3 is 13 residues long. The CDR3 bases are TGTGCCAGCAGCGGGACAGGGGGTTCCGAGCAGTACTTC. Encoded protein: CASSGTGGSEQYF.

This clonotype was seen only a few times. The chain uses TRBV10-3 and TRBJ1-6; D is unresolved. The V and J ends lost 10 bases and 9 bases respectively, with 13 bases between them. CDR3 size: 12 residues. Germline V lookup: CDR1 ENHRY, CDR2 SYGVKD. The CDR3 bases are TGTGCCAGCAGGTCAAGCGGTTCACCCCTCCACTTT. It is translated as CASRSSGSPLHF.

In this sample, this clonotype turned up a few times. The chain uses TRBV6-1 and TRBJ2-1; D might be TRBD2 (5 bases). V shed 7 bases and J shed 10 bases, with 11 bases lying between them. The CDR3 is 11 amino acids. Germline loops: CDR1 MNHNS, CDR2 SASEGT. CDR3 sequence: CASNGVFEQFF. As DNA, the CDR3 is TGTGCCAGCAACGGGGTTTTCGAGCAGTTCTTC.

V usage is TRBV19 and J usage is TRBJ1-5, with D possibly TRBD1 on 6 matching bases. Germline CDR1 LNHDA, CDR2 SQIVND (reference sequence). The CDR3 covers 16 residues. V shed 7 bases and J shed 0 bases, with 16 bases lying between them. CDR3 residues: CASNVRRQVSNQPQHF. For the CDR3, the DNA is TGTGCCAGTAACGTCCGTCGACAGGTTAGCAATCAGCCCCAGCATTTT.

In its sample, this clonotype was seen a few times. The chain carries TRBV20-1 and TRBJ1-2; perhaps TRBD1 as D (5 bases). The germline V gene encodes CDR1 DFQATT and CDR2 SNEGSKA (reference sequence). The CDR3 extends over 13 amino acids. V dropped 3 bases and J dropped 6 bases, with 14 bases sitting between them. CDR3 DNA: TGCAGTGCTAGTCCCAGGGCAGGGAATGGCTACACCTTC. It codes for CSASPRAGNGYTF.

The chain carries TRBV6-2 or TRBV6-3 and TRBJ2-1; 10 bases are shared with TRBD2. This CDR3 is built from 15 residues. Trimming cost V 6 bases and J 4 bases; bases outside gene matches: 6. The germline V gene has CDR1 MNHEY and CDR2 SVGEGT. The CDR3 here is CASRGELAGYNEQFF. The CDR3 bases are TGTGCCAGCAGGGGGGAACTAGCGGGGTACAATGAGCAGTTCTTC.